This section outlines one T cell receptor (beta chain) sequence together with its context. Its antigen is unidentified. Germline CDR1 MNHEY, CDR2 SVGAGI. Trimming left V 5 bases short and J 4 bases short, with 11 bases between. This CDR3 comprises 13 residues. The data stem from a study of graft-versus-host responses after intestinal transplantation. Study information: Transplant recipients had multivisceral, liver-intestinal, or isolated intestinal grafts.

Points from the study as a whole: Patients who carried graft-donor T cell macrochimerism also had high graft-versus-host to host-versus-graft clonal ratios in their allografts. An association linked early post-transplant HvG declines with peak circulating GvH clone levels. Analysis identified GvH clones in recipient marrow, with some appearing first in ileum or blood.

The repertoire was sequenced with immunoSEQ multiplex PCR; TCRdb's copy has only in-frame clones and lacks some. This sample has 35,000 to 45,000 clones, with about 90% found just once. The source material was PBMCs, sampled less than 280 days after transplant. The TCR comes from a human patient who received an intestinal transplant, so some T cells may come from the graft donor. This rearrangement joins TRBV6-5 to TRBJ1-2; D possibly corresponds to TRBD1 (5 bases). DNA of the CDR3: TGTGCCAGCAGTACGGGACCTCCCTATGGCTACACCTTC. This sequence encodes CASSTGPPYGYTF.